The rows below give T cell receptor beta chains drawn from one sample of a study of cytomegalovirus exposure and HLA in healthy donors. Using immunoSEQ multiplex PCR, the repertoire was profiled, and TCRdb retains in-frame clones only, with some absent. The top ten clones hold around 14% of a sample with about 160,000 clones, 81% of them seen once. Material: PBMCs. These receptors all come from a woman between 45 and 65 years old in good health and CMV-seronegative. Both conserved end residues are part of each CDR3. A D gene is named only where the DNA matches it firmly. Expanded clones are given a class, and other clones once, few, many or no size at all.

v_call: TRBV7-2; j_call: TRBJ2-7; clone_size: NA; d_call: TRBD2; cdr3_aa: CASSLGVSGSEEQYF; cdr3_nt: TGTGCCAGCAGCTTAGGGGTCAGCGGGAGTGAGGAGCAGTACTTC
v_call: TRBV7-8; j_call: TRBJ1-4; clone_size: NA; d_call: TRBD1; cdr3_aa: CASSLGQTGEKLFF; cdr3_nt: TGTGCCAGCAGCTTAGGACAGACAGGGGAAAAACTGTTTTTT
v_call: TRBV5-3; j_call: TRBJ1-1; clone_size: NA; d_call: NA; cdr3_aa: CARSGGQYTEAFF; cdr3_nt: TGTGCCAGAAGCGGAGGACAGTACACTGAAGCTTTCTTT
v_call: TRBV13; j_call: TRBJ2-1; clone_size: NA; d_call: TRBD2; cdr3_aa: CASSYTSGDHNEQFF; cdr3_nt: TGTGCCAGCAGCTATACTAGCGGGGACCACAATGAGCAGTTCTTC
v_call: TRBV18; j_call: TRBJ2-6; clone_size: NA; d_call: TRBD1; cdr3_aa: CASSLGQGSSGANVLTF; cdr3_nt: TGTGCCAGCTCACTCGGACAGGGATCCTCTGGGGCCAACGTCCTGACTTTC
v_call: TRBV10-3; j_call: TRBJ2-5; clone_size: few; d_call: TRBD2; cdr3_aa: CAISVLAGDQETQYF; cdr3_nt: TGTGCCATCAGTGTACTAGCGGGGGACCAAGAGACCCAGTACTTC
v_call: TRBV4-1; j_call: TRBJ2-1; clone_size: NA; d_call: NA; cdr3_aa: CASSQEESSYNEQFF; cdr3_nt: TGCGCCAGCAGCCAAGAGGAGAGCTCCTACAATGAGCAGTTCTTC
v_call: TRBV7-9; j_call: TRBJ1-3; clone_size: few; d_call: NA; cdr3_aa: CASRPTGYGNTIYF; cdr3_nt: TGTGCCAGCAGACCAACAGGGTATGGAAACACCATATATTTT
v_call: TRBV5-5; j_call: TRBJ1-1; clone_size: NA; d_call: NA; cdr3_aa: CASSPVGAEAFF; cdr3_nt: TGTGCCAGCAGCCCAGTGGGCGCTGAAGCTTTCTTT
v_call: TRBV28; j_call: TRBJ1-1; clone_size: NA; d_call: TRBD1; cdr3_aa: CASIHRGVTEAFF; cdr3_nt: TGTGCCAGCATACACAGGGGCGTAACTGAAGCTTTCTTT
v_call: TRBV5-6; j_call: TRBJ1-2; clone_size: NA; d_call: TRBD1; cdr3_aa: CASSLARRGQSGYTF; cdr3_nt: TGTGCCAGCAGCTTGGCGCGCAGGGGGCAGTCTGGCTACACCTTC
v_call: TRBV6-1; j_call: TRBJ2-7; clone_size: once; d_call: TRBD1; cdr3_aa: CASSGYSGTGGPQYF; cdr3_nt: TGTGCCAGCAGTGGTTACTCCGGGACAGGGGGACCTCAGTACTTC
v_call: TRBV6-5; j_call: TRBJ1-1; clone_size: NA; d_call: NA; cdr3_aa: CASSYEDMNTEAFF; cdr3_nt: TGTGCCAGCAGTTACGAAGACATGAACACTGAAGCTTTCTTT
v_call: TRBV5-6; j_call: TRBJ1-2; clone_size: NA; d_call: TRBD1; cdr3_aa: CASSSTGGLKDGYTF; cdr3_nt: TGTGCCAGCAGCTCGACAGGGGGTCTTAAGGATGGCTACACCTTC
v_call: TRBV5-6; j_call: TRBJ2-2; clone_size: NA; d_call: NA; cdr3_aa: CASRPFGDSGELFF; cdr3_nt: TGTGCCAGCCGGCCCTTCGGGGATTCCGGGGAGCTGTTTTTT
v_call: TRBV6-5; j_call: TRBJ2-3; clone_size: NA; d_call: TRBD2; cdr3_aa: CATGLAGDYTDTQYF; cdr3_nt: TGTGCCACTGGACTAGCGGGGGACTACACAGATACGCAGTATTTT
v_call: TRBV7-2; j_call: TRBJ1-1; clone_size: NA; d_call: NA; cdr3_aa: CASSLTSGSPEAFF; cdr3_nt: TGTGCCAGCAGCTTAACTTCAGGGTCCCCTGAAGCTTTCTTT
v_call: TRBV30; j_call: TRBJ1-1; clone_size: NA; d_call: NA; cdr3_aa: CAWTKRLENTEAFF; cdr3_nt: TGTGCCTGGACTAAACGACTGGAGAACACTGAAGCTTTCTTT
v_call: TRBV5-1; j_call: TRBJ2-7; clone_size: once; d_call: NA; cdr3_aa: CASSLRGSYSSYEQYF; cdr3_nt: TGCGCCAGCAGCTTACGGGGGTCTTATAGCTCCTACGAGCAGTACTTC
v_call: TRBV28; j_call: TRBJ2-5; clone_size: NA; d_call: TRBD1; cdr3_aa: CASSLATGPFETQYF; cdr3_nt: TGTGCCAGCAGTTTAGCGACAGGGCCCTTCGAGACCCAGTACTTC